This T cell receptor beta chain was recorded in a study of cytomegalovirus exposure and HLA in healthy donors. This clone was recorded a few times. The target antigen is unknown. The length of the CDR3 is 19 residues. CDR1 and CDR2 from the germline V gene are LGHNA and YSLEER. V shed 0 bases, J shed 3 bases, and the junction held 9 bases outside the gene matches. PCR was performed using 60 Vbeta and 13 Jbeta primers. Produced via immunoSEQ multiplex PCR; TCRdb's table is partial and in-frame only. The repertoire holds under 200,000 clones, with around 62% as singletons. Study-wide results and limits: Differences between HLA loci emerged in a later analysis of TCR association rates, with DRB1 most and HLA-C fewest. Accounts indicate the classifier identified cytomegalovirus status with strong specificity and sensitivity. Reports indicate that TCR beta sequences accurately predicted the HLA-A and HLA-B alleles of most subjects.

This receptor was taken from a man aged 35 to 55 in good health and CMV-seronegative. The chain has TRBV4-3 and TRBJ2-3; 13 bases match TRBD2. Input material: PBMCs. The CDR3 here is CASSQELAGGGGETDTQYF. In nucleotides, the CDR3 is TGCGCCAGCAGCCAAGAACTAGCGGGAGGGGGCGGGGAGACAGATACGCAGTATTTT.